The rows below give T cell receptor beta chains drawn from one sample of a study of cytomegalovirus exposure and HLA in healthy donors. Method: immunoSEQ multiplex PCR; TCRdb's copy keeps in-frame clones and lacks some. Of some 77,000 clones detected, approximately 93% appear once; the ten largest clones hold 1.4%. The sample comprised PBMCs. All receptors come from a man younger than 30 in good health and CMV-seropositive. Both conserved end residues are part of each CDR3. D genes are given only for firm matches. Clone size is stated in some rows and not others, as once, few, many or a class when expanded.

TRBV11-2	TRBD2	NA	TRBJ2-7	TGTGCCAGCAGCTTTCAGACTAGCGGGAGGAATGAGCAGTACTTC	CASSFQTSGRNEQYF
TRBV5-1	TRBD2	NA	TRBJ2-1	TGCGCCAGCAGCAATGAGGGACTAGCGGGTAATGAGCAGTTCTTC	CASSNEGLAGNEQFF
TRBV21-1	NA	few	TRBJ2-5	TGTGCCAGCAGCAAGGGACAAGGCGGGAGGGCCCAGTACTTC	CASSKGQGGRAQYF
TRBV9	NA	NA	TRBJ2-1	TGTGCCAGCAGCGTAGTGGGGGGACAGCAGTTCTTC	CASSVVGGQQFF
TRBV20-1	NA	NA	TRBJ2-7	TGCAGTGCTAGGTTTGGGCCCGAGCAGTACTTC	CSARFGPEQYF
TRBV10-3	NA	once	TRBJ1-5	TGTGCCATCAGTGCGACAGGTAATCAGCCCCAGCATTTT	CAISATGNQPQHF
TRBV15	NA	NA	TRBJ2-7	TGTGCCACCAGCAGAGATCGGAGGGACGAAAAGTACTTC	CATSRDRRDEKYF
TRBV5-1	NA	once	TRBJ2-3	TGCGCCAGCAGCTTGACCCCCTTAGGGGGGGGCCGATTAGATACGCAGTATTTT	CASSLTPLGGGRLDTQYF
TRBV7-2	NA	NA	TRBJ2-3	TGTGCCAGCAGCCCTAGACTGACTTCAAACACAGATACGCAGTATTTT	CASSPRLTSNTDTQYF
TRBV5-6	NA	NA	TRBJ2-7	TGTGCCAGCAGCTTGGCGGCACGGGCCTACGAGCAGTACTTC	CASSLAARAYEQYF
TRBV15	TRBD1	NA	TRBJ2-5	TGTGCCACCAGCACTATATTTCTTGGACAGGGTGAGGAGACCCAGTACTTC	CATSTIFLGQGEETQYF
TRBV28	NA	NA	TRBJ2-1	TGTGCCAGCAGTTTTCAAGGGGGTGAGCAGTTCTTC	CASSFQGGEQFF
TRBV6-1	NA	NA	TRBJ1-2	TGTGCCAGCAGTGAGCAGGGTCCGGGTGGCTACACCTTC	CASSEQGPGGYTF
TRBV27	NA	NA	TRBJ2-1	TGTGCCAGCAGACGAACAGCCTACAATGAGCAGTTCTTC	CASRRTAYNEQFF
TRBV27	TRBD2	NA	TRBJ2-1	TGTGCCAGCAGTCTCCCGGGACTAGCGGTAAGGCAGTTCTTC	CASSLPGLAVRQFF
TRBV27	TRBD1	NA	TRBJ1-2	TGTGCCAGCAGTTTTTCGGCAGGGGGATGGGATAACTATGGCTACACCTTC	CASSFSAGGWDNYGYTF
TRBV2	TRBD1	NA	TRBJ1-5	TGTGCCAGCAGCCTTACAGGGGGAAATCAGCCCCAGCATTTT	CASSLTGGNQPQHF